The rows below give T cell receptor beta chains drawn from one sample of a study of PD-1 blockade in classical Hodgkin lymphoma. The assay was immunoSEQ multiplex PCR, and TCRdb's table has in-frame clones only and misses some. The sample holds about 35,000 clones, approximately 90% seen once. What was sequenced was CD4+ T cells from blood. Receptors were obtained from a human donor with classical Hodgkin lymphoma. The CDR3 runs from the conserved cysteine through the conserved F or W. D genes are given only for firm matches. Not all rows give a size; the values are once, few, many and, for expanded clones, a class.

CDR3 length,D gene,J gene,clone size,V gene,CDR3 DNA,CDR3 protein
12,NA,TRBJ1-1,NA,TRBV6-5,TGTGCCAGCAGCCGGTCAGACACTGAAGCTTTCTTT,CASSRSDTEAFF
18,NA,TRBJ2-3,NA,TRBV15,TGTGCCACCAGCAGAGATAGGATGGGCAGGGCGAACACAGATACGCAGTATTTT,CATSRDRMGRANTDTQYF
16,NA,TRBJ1-6,few,TRBV5-4,TGTGCCAGCAGCTTGGTCCCGGGACACATTAATTCACCCCTCCACTTT,CASSLVPGHINSPLHF
14,TRBD1,TRBJ2-3,NA,TRBV6-5,TGTGCCAGCAGTTACCGGGACAGCAAAGATACGCAGTATTTT,CASSYRDSKDTQYF
14,NA,TRBJ1-5,NA,TRBV2,TGTGCCAGCAGCGTGGTTTCCAGCAATCAGCCCCAGCATTTT,CASSVVSSNQPQHF
13,NA,TRBJ1-4,NA,TRBV2,TGTGCCAGCAGTGTGTCAGGGGCGGAAAAACTGTTTTTT,CASSVSGAEKLFF
17,NA,TRBJ1-5,once,TRBV28,TGTGCCAGCAGTTCCCCTCCTCGGGTAAGGAGCAATCAGCCCCAGCATTTT,CASSSPPRVRSNQPQHF
15,NA,TRBJ1-1,NA,TRBV13,TGTGCCAGCAGCTTAGAGGGCAGGGACAACACTGAAGCTTTCTTT,CASSLEGRDNTEAFF
13,NA,TRBJ1-1,NA,TRBV6-6,TGTGCCAGCAGTTACCCGCCCGGGAACCAAGCTTTCTTT,CASSYPPGNQAFF
16,NA,TRBJ2-5,NA,TRBV7-2,TGTGCCAGCAGCCTGACCGGGACCCACGTAGCGGAGACCCAGTACTTC,CASSLTGTHVAETQYF
14,NA,TRBJ2-2,NA,TRBV7-2,TGTGCCAGCAGCCTCACTATTGGCACCGGGGAGCTGTTTTTT,CASSLTIGTGELFF
16,NA,TRBJ1-5,once,TRBV28,TGTGCCAGCAGTTTTCGCCAGCTATCCGATTTGGAGCCCCAGCATTTT,CASSFRQLSDLEPQHF
16,TRBD2,TRBJ2-7,NA,TRBV6-6,TGTGCCAGCAGTTACGGATTAGCGGGAACTTCGTACGAGCAGTACTTC,CASSYGLAGTSYEQYF
21,TRBD2,TRBJ2-1,NA,TRBV28,TGTGCCAGCAGTTTTAGGGGACTAGCGGGAAAGGGTCCAAAGGTCTACAATGAGCAGTTCTTC,CASSFRGLAGKGPKVYNEQFF
14,NA,TRBJ1-6,NA,TRBV5-6,TGTGCCAGCAGCTTAGGCGGGTATTTACTTCCCCTCCACTTT,CASSLGGYLLPLHF
15,NA,TRBJ1-2,NA,TRBV11-2,TGTGCCAGCAGCTTACGAGTGACAGGTGGTGATGGCTACACCTTC,CASSLRVTGGDGYTF
12,NA,TRBJ1-1,NA,TRBV11-2,TGTGCCAGCAGCTTAGAAGTGAATGAAGCTTTCTTT,CASSLEVNEAFF
15,TRBD1,TRBJ1-5,NA,TRBV4-1,TGCGCCAGCAGCCAAGATATTACAGGGGTACAGCCCCAGCATTTT,CASSQDITGVQPQHF
12,NA,TRBJ1-5,few,TRBV7-9,TGTGCCAGCAGCTCCCAGTCTTTGCCCCAGCATTTT,CASSSQSLPQHF
11,NA,TRBJ1-1,NA,TRBV9,TGTGCCAGCAGCTCCCACACTGAAGCTTTCTTT,CASSSHTEAFF
13,NA,TRBJ1-2,NA,TRBV2,TGTGCCAGCAGTCCCACAGGGTGGTATGGCTACACCTTC,CASSPTGWYGYTF
18,TRBD1,TRBJ1-5,NA,TRBV28,TGTGCCAGCAGTTTAATTGGTTTGGGACAGGGGGCGAACCAGCCCCAGCATTTT,CASSLIGLGQGANQPQHF
14,TRBD1,TRBJ1-1,NA,TRBV7-2,TGTGCCAGCAGCTTCGGACAGGGCGACACTGAAGCTTTCTTT,CASSFGQGDTEAFF
16,NA,TRBJ2-3,NA,TRBV5-1,TGCGCCAGCAGCGTTGGACGACTCGCCGGCAAAGATACGCAGTATTTT,CASSVGRLAGKDTQYF
13,NA,TRBJ1-1,NA,TRBV11-2,TGTGCCAGCAGTGTTACGACGGGAACTGAAGCTTTCTTT,CASSVTTGTEAFF
13,NA,TRBJ2-4,NA,TRBV11-3,TGTGCCAGCAGCCCCGGACGGGAAAACATTCAGTACTTC,CASSPGRENIQYF
14,NA,TRBJ2-3,NA,TRBV4-1,TGCGCCAGCAGCCAAGATCCGACAGCAGATACGCAGTATTTT,CASSQDPTADTQYF
16,TRBD1,TRBJ2-5,NA,TRBV25-1,TGTGCCAGCAGTGATTGGACAGGGGCTATTCAAGAGACCCAGTACTTC,CASSDWTGAIQETQYF
13,NA,TRBJ2-3,NA,TRBV18,TGTGCCAGCTCACAGTGGGAGACAGATACGCAGTATTTT,CASSQWETDTQYF
14,NA,TRBJ1-2,NA,TRBV19,TGTGCCAGTAGTCCCCGCGGACAGTTCTATGGCTACACCTTC,CASSPRGQFYGYTF
14,NA,TRBJ1-1,NA,TRBV5-1,TGCGCCAGCAGAAGGACGGCTCAGAACACTGAAGCTTTCTTT,CASRRTAQNTEAFF
12,NA,TRBJ2-7,NA,TRBV2,TGTGCCAGCAGTGAAAACTCGTTCGAGCAGTACTTC,CASSENSFEQYF
16,NA,TRBJ2-7,NA,TRBV9,TGTGCCAGCAGCGTAGTTACGACGGCCGCTATGAACGAGCAGTACTTC,CASSVVTTAAMNEQYF
16,TRBD2,TRBJ2-3,once,TRBV10-2,TGCGCCAGCGGCAAAAACTTAGCGGGAGGGCAAGATACGCAGTATTTT,CASGKNLAGGQDTQYF
15,TRBD1,TRBJ1-1,NA,TRBV6-6,TGTGCCAGCAGTGCCCGGGACAGGGGGTACACTGAAGCTTTCTTT,CASSARDRGYTEAFF
14,NA,TRBJ1-2,NA,TRBV5-6,TGTGCCAGCAGCATCCTACAGGCGCCCGGAGGCTACACCTTC,CASSILQAPGGYTF
11,NA,TRBJ2-1,NA,TRBV25-1,TGTGCCAGCAGTTTAGTTTATGAGCAGTTCTTC,CASSLVYEQFF
16,NA,TRBJ1-1,NA,TRBV12-5,TGTGCTAGTGGTTTGTGGATAGGGAGGATGAACACTGAAGCTTTCTTT,CASGLWIGRMNTEAFF
13,TRBD1,TRBJ1-1,NA,TRBV6-1,TGTGCCAGCAGGGGAAACAACAGGGGTGAAGCTTTCTTT,CASRGNNRGEAFF
16,TRBD1,TRBJ2-5,NA,TRBV11-2,TGTGCCAGCAGCTTAGTACCGACAGGGGGTCCAGAGACCCAGTACTTC,CASSLVPTGGPETQYF
14,NA,TRBJ2-1,NA,TRBV28,TGTGCCAGCAGTTTAAGCAGCCCATACAATGAGCAGTTCTTC,CASSLSSPYNEQFF
15,NA,TRBJ2-7,NA,TRBV27,TGTGCCAGCCGCCCACCGACGGGTTCCACCTACGAGCAGTACTTC,CASRPPTGSTYEQYF
20,TRBD2,TRBJ2-1,NA,TRBV27,TGTGCCAGCAGTTACACGAGAGTTTCCGGGACTAGCGGGACATCAGATGAGCAGTTCTTC,CASSYTRVSGTSGTSDEQFF
13,NA,TRBJ1-2,few,TRBV2,TGTGCCAGCGTGAACACTGCTAACTATGGCTACACCTTC,CASVNTANYGYTF
13,TRBD1,TRBJ1-1,NA,TRBV11-2,TGTGCCAGCAGCAGGGGTAGGGACAGCCAAGCTTTCTTT,CASSRGRDSQAFF
15,NA,TRBJ2-7,NA,TRBV28,TGTGCCAGCAGCCGAGTGGGGGGCCTCTCCTACGAGCAGTACTTC,CASSRVGGLSYEQYF
14,NA,TRBJ1-2,NA,TRBV19,TGTGCCAGTAGTACCCTGGGGGGGGCTGGTGGCTACACCTTC,CASSTLGGAGGYTF
11,NA,TRBJ1-5,once,TRBV28,TGTGCCAGCAGTTCGGATCAGCCCCAGCATTTT,CASSSDQPQHF
14,NA,TRBJ2-5,NA,TRBV7-2,TGTGCCAGCAGCTTAAGGGGCAGCCAAGAGACCCAGTACTTC,CASSLRGSQETQYF
17,TRBD2,TRBJ2-7,NA,TRBV9,TGTGCCAGCAGCGTAGGGGCTGTGGGGGGGTCTCTCTACGAGCAGTACTTC,CASSVGAVGGSLYEQYF